A few counts support the clone carrying this TCR beta chain. Its antigen remains unknown. Samples had at least 6.5 million PBMCs isolated from them. Then a second PCR, running about 6 to 12 cycles, was carried out with a sample-barcoded 5' primer and a J-beta primer mix. TCRdb processed the 5' RACE reads anew with MiXCR; each CDR3 protein has one entry. The sample contains approximately 800,000 distinct CDR3 sequences, under 40% of which appear only once. This sample was taken from a study of blood T cells in healthy people across ages. Study-wide results and limits: Those diversity estimates obtained from one million T cells were thought to be underestimates. Fewer expanded clones and more diversity marked long-lived versus aged donors. Getting older went along with TCR beta diversity per million T cells dropping roughly linearly.

This CDR3 has 13 residues. Germline assignment: CDR1 LNHDA and CDR2 SQIVND (reference sequence). This receptor was identified in a man between 18 and 29 years old in good health. The V call is TRBV19, the J call TRBJ2-4; a weak D match, TRBD2 (6 bases). Judging by the DNA end, TRBJ2-7 fits better; the J call may be wrong. The sequencing input was blood. CDR3 protein: CASSIRRAGEQYF. DNA for the CDR3: TGTGCCAGTAGTATAAGGAGGGCCGGCGAGCAGTACTTC.